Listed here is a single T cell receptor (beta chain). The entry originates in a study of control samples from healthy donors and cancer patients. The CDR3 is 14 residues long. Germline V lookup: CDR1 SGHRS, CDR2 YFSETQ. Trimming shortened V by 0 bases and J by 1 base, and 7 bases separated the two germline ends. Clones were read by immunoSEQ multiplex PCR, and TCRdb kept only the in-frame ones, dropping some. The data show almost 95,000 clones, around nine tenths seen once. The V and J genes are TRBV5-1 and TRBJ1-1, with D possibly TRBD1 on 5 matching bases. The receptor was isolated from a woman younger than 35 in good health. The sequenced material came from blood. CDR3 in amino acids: CASSLGDWNTEAFF. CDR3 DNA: TGCGCCAGCAGCTTGGGGGACTGGAACACTGAAGCTTTCTTT.